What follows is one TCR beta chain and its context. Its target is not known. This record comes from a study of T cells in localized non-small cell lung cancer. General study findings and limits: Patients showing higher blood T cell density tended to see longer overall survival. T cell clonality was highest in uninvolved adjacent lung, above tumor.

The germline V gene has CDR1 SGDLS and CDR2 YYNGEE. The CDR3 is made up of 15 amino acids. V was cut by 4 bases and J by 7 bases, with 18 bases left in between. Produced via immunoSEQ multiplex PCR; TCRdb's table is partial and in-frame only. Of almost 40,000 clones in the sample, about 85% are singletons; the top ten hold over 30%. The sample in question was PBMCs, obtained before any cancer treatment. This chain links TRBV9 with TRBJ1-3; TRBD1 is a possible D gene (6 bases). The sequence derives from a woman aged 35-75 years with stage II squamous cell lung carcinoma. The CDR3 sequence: CASSPRWGLGNTIYF. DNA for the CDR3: TGTGCCAGCAGCCCCAGATGGGGGCTTGGGAACACCATATATTTT.